These 23 T cell receptor beta chains originate from one sample sequenced in a study of Ad26.COV2.S vaccination and SARS-CoV-2 variants. Clones were sequenced by immunoSEQ multiplex PCR, and TCRdb holds only the in-frame ones, with some missing. The sample lists about 480,000 clones, approximately 88% occurring once. Specified treatment: about 20 received Ad26.COV2.S at low or high dose, single or two shots; 5 received placebo; per-sample allocation not given. Samples analyzed were those drawn on day 63 after the first vaccine or placebo injection. The sample consisted of peripheral blood, taken in a trial of Ad26.COV2.S vaccine versus placebo. The receptor source for this set is a person aged 18 to 65 who received the Ad26.COV2.S COVID-19 vaccine or a placebo.

This clone was detected a few times. The V and J genes are TRBV3-1 (or the pseudogene TRBV3-2) and TRBJ1-6, with 9 bases that match TRBD1. V trimming: 5 bases; J trimming: 7 bases; junction bases outside the gene matches: 3. Per germline, CDR1 LGHDT and CDR2 YNNKEL (reference sequence). This CDR3 has 14 residues. The CDR3: CASSYGQGNSPLHF. CDR3 nucleotides: TGTGCCAGCAGCTATGGACAGGGGAATTCACCCCTCCACTTT.

This chain links TRBV4-1 with TRBJ1-2; D possibly corresponds to TRBD1 (5 bases). This CDR3 spans 15 amino acids. From germline, CDR1 is MGHRA and CDR2 YSYEKL. Trimming took off 0 bases at V and 4 bases at J, with 12 bases between the two ends. The CDR3 nucleotides read TGCGCCAGCAGCCAAGAGGGGAGCGGGGGCTATGGCTACACCTTC. Protein sequence: CASSQEGSGGYGYTF.

This chain connects TRBV18 to TRBJ1-6; TRBD1 is a possible D gene (5 bases). Per germline, CDR1 KGHSH and CDR2 LQKENI. CDR3 length: 17 amino acids. V was trimmed by 3 bases and J by 0 bases, leaving 12 bases between them. CDR3 nucleotide sequence: TGTGCCAGCTCACCGAGTCAGGGAGGCTCCTATAATTCACCCCTCCACTTT. Translated, it gives CASSPSQGGSYNSPLHF.

The rearrangement uses TRBV5-4 and TRBJ2-5; no firm D call. Per the germline V gene, CDR1 is SGHNT and CDR2 is YYREEE (reference sequence). The CDR3 totals 12 residues. Trimming left V 2 bases short and J 2 bases short, with 4 bases between. In DNA form, the CDR3 reads TGTGCCAGCAGCTTCCCTCAAGAGACCCAGTACTTC. Protein product: CASSFPQETQYF.

The chain is built from TRBV7-2 and TRBJ1-3, with 8 bases aligning to TRBD1. V shed 5 bases, J shed 2 bases, and the junction held 5 bases outside the gene matches. Germline lookup yields CDR1 SGHTA and CDR2 FQGNSA. CDR3 length: 15 residues. The DNA of the CDR3 is TGTGCCAGCAGCCTCGGACAGGGAACTGGAAACACCATATATTTT. Amino acid sequence: CASSLGQGTGNTIYF.

The V gene is TRBV2, the J gene TRBJ1-2; perhaps TRBD1 as D (5 bases). This CDR3 region has 14 residues. Germline assignment: CDR1 SNHLY and CDR2 FYNNEI. Trimming took 6 bases from V and 4 from J, leaving 15 bases between them. The CDR3 DNA is TGTGCCAGCAGGCGGGTAGGGGACTTCTATGGCTACACCTTC. This translates into CASRRVGDFYGYTF.

In this sample, this clone turned up once. J is TRBJ1-5 and V is TRBV15, with D uncertain. The V end was cut by 1 base, the J end by 2 bases, with 9 bases between. CDR1 LNHNV and CDR2 YYDKDF come from the germline V gene (reference sequence). The CDR3 contains 15 residues. The CDR3 DNA follows: TGTGCCACCAGCAGAGCGGGGAGTGGCAATCAGCCCCAGCATTTT. Encoded protein: CATSRAGSGNQPQHF. Drawing the rest from reference TRBV15 and TRBJ1-5, the complete variable domain is DAMVIQNPRYQVTQFGKPVTLSCSQTLNHNVMYWYQQKSSQAPKLLFHYYDKDFNNEADTPDNFQSRRPNTSFCFLDIRSPGLGDTAMYLCATSRAGSGNQPQHFGDGTRLSIL.

About this clone: Other DNA sequences in the same sample also yield this CDR3. This chain's CDR3 is CAWKQGTYEQYF. The CDR3 bases are TGTGCCTGGAAACAGGGGACCTACGAGCAGTACTTC. This chain uses TRBV30 with TRBJ2-7; 7 nucleotides match TRBD1. The germline V gene has CDR1 GTSNPN and CDR2 SVGIG (reference sequence). Trimming at V came to 4 bases and at J to 2 bases, leaving 2 bases not matched to a gene. The CDR3 has 12 amino acids.

J is TRBJ2-6 and V is TRBV15; D gene uncertain. The CDR3 contains 16 residues. Germline CDR1 reads LNHNV; CDR2 reads YYDKDF (reference sequence). Trimming pared 0 bases from V and 3 bases from J, leaving 9 bases between. The CDR3 DNA follows: TGTGCCACCAGCAGAGATCAGACTTATGGGGCCAACGTCCTGACTTTC. Its protein is CATSRDQTYGANVLTF.

CDR3 loop: CASSSPGPTDTQYF. The CDR3 DNA is TGTGCCAGCAGCTCGCCGGGCCCCACAGATACGCAGTATTTT. The chain carries TRBV7-9 and TRBJ2-3, with no clear D. The CDR3 is made up of 14 amino acids. Trimming took off 4 bases at V and 2 bases at J, with 10 bases between the two ends. Germline V gene data show CDR1 as SEHNR and CDR2 as FQNEAQ (reference sequence).

This clone was counted once. The chain joins TRBV7-2 to TRBJ1-2; D gene ambiguous. Germline V gene lookup returns CDR1 SGHTA and CDR2 FQGNSA. Trimming left V 1 base short and J 4 bases short, with 13 bases between. This CDR3 has 15 residues. This chain's CDR3 is CASSLGFAGVYGYTF. The CDR3 DNA reads TGTGCCAGCAGCTTAGGGTTCGCGGGTGTCTATGGCTACACCTTC.

This chain joins TRBV19 and TRBJ2-1, with unresolved D. Trimming cost V 4 bases and J 4 bases, with 11 bases left between them. The V gene's germline CDR1 is LNHDA and CDR2 SQIVND (reference sequence). The CDR3 has 14 amino acids. The CDR3 protein is CASSKAGMYNEQFF. CDR3 bases: TGTGCCAGTAGTAAGGCCGGTATGTACAATGAGCAGTTCTTC.

The CDR3 region is CASSAPGYQEQFF. CDR3 nucleotide sequence: TGTGCCAGCAGTGCGCCAGGATATCAGGAGCAGTTCTTC. The V gene is TRBV25-1, the J gene TRBJ2-1; D call uncertain. Between the trimmed V and J ends, which lost 4 bases and 10 bases, there was a span of 14 bases. The germline CDR1 and CDR2 sequences are MGHDK and SYGVNS. CDR3 length: 13 residues.

The rearrangement joins TRBV28 to TRBJ2-7, with D perhaps matching TRBD1 (6 bases). In germline, CDR1 is MDHEN, CDR2 SYDVKM. Deletions cut 6 bases from V and 2 bases from J, with 17 bases between. This CDR3 has 15 amino acids. CDR3 protein: CASRTPGTRTYEQYF. As DNA, the CDR3 is TGTGCCAGCAGAACCCCCGGGACAAGAACCTACGAGCAGTACTTC.

The genes are TRBV28 and TRBJ2-1; 9 nucleotides agree with TRBD2. The CDR3 length is 14 residues. Germline trimming cut 8 bases from V and 8 bases from J; bases unmatched to any gene: 10. Germline CDR1 MDHEN, CDR2 SYDVKM. The CDR3 DNA is TGTGCCAGCCATAAACCAGCGGGAGGATATGAGCAGTTCTTC. As protein: CASHKPAGGYEQFF.

This sequence joins TRBV6-6 and TRBJ2-7; no definite D call. Trimming cost V 0 bases and J 0 bases, with 9 bases left between them. The germline gives CDR1 MNHNY, CDR2 SVGAGI (reference sequence). The CDR3 extends over 15 amino acids. DNA of the CDR3: TGTGCCAGCAGTTACTCAGGGCCAATCTCCTACGAGCAGTACTTC. Translating it yields CASSYSGPISYEQYF.

This clone is a singleton in its sample. The V and J genes are TRBV19 and TRBJ2-7; TRBD2 matches at 10 bases. CDR1 is LNHDA and CDR2 is SQIVND in the germline V gene (reference sequence). V shed 6 bases, J shed 4 bases, and the junction held 3 bases outside the gene matches. The CDR3 loop spans 13 amino acids. CDR3 sequence: CASRKTSGYEQYF. The CDR3 DNA reads as TGTGCCAGTAGGAAGACTAGCGGGTACGAGCAGTACTTC.

The V gene is TRBV19, the J gene TRBJ2-3; no firm D call. The CDR3 has 17 residues. Germline values: CDR1 LNHDA, CDR2 SQIVND (reference sequence). Between the trimmed V and J ends, which lost 4 bases and 4 bases, there was a span of 21 bases. CDR3 sequence reads: CASSTPGPPRPSDTQYF. The CDR3 region has the DNA TGTGCCAGTAGTACACCTGGACCCCCCCGGCCCTCAGATACGCAGTATTTT.

This chain uses TRBV28 with TRBJ2-3; D remains unclear. Deletions cut 3 bases from V and 6 bases from J, with 4 bases between. Germline lookup yields CDR1 MDHEN and CDR2 SYDVKM. This CDR3 region has 11 residues. This chain's CDR3 is CASSLPDTQYF. As DNA, the CDR3 is TGTGCCAGCAGTTTGCCGGATACGCAGTATTTT. The full variable domain, its missing parts supplied by reference TRBV28 and TRBJ2-3, is DVKVTQSSRYLVKRTGEKVFLECVQDMDHENMFWYRQDPGLGLRLIYFSYDVKMKEKGDIPEGYSVSREKKERFSLILESASTNQTSMYLCASSLPDTQYFGPGTRLTVL.

The chain couples TRBV7-9 to TRBJ2-1; 7 bases are a match to TRBD1. The CDR3 spans 14 residues. Germline CDR1 is SEHNR and CDR2 is FQNEAQ (reference sequence). Trimming removed 6 bases from V and 5 bases from J; junction bases left unmatched: 7. The DNA of the CDR3 is TGTGCCAGCAGAGGAACGGGACAGCACAATGAGCAGTTCTTC. Its protein product is CASRGTGQHNEQFF.

The CDR3 DNA is TGTGCCAGCAGCTCCGGACCTCGTAAGCCCCAGCATTTT. It encodes CASSSGPRKPQHF. V usage is TRBV11-2 and J usage is TRBJ1-5; D is uncertain. The CDR3 spans 13 residues. Germline CDR1 reads SGHAT; CDR2 reads FQNNGV. The V and J ends lost 4 bases and 8 bases respectively, with 12 bases between them.

In this sample, this clone turned up a few times. The chain uses TRBV6-5 and TRBJ2-5; D call uncertain. In germline, CDR1 is MNHEY, CDR2 SVGAGI. The CDR3 length is 12 residues. Trimming removed 8 bases at V and 7 bases at J, with 14 bases between. The CDR3 bases are TGTGCCAGCGGCCGGACCTCAACGACCCAGTACTTC. Translation gives CASGRTSTTQYF.

The chain links TRBV1 to TRBJ2-1; the D segment call TRBD2 is taken from the table without a DNA check. TRBV1 is marked as a pseudogene. This CDR3 spans 21 amino acids. This CDR3 reads CTSSHNGTSGPSSTAYNEQFF. The CDR3 DNA sequence: TGCACCAGCAGCCACAACGGGACTAGCGGCCCGAGCTCAACAGCCTACAATGAGCAGTTCTTC.